The rows below give T cell receptor beta chains drawn from one sample of a study of OX40 agonist ivuxolimab in advanced cancers. Generated by immunoSEQ multiplex PCR, the TCRdb table keeps only in-frame clones and is missing some. This table holds more than 70,000 clones, approximately 86% found once. The sample consisted of CD4+ or CD8+ T cells sorted from blood, taken in a trial of the OX40 agonist ivuxolimab. The receptors shown here come from an adult with an advanced solid tumor such as melanoma, head and neck, liver or kidney cancer. Each CDR3 is given with its conserved first and last residue. D genes are given only for firm matches. Size is stated for part of the rows, as once, few or many counts, or as a class when the clone is expanded.

v_gene	abundance	d_gene	j_gene	CDR3nt	CDR3aa
TRBV7-3	few	NA	TRBJ1-1	TGTGCCAGCAGCCCAGTCCCGGGATTGAGCACTGAAGCTTTCTTT	CASSPVPGLSTEAFF
TRBV28	NA	NA	TRBJ2-7	TGTGCCAGCACCGAATCCGGGACTGGCCGTTACGAGCAGTACTTC	CASTESGTGRYEQYF
TRBV5-1	NA	TRBD1	TRBJ2-5	TGCGCCAGCAGCTGGGGGACAGATCCGTCAGAGACCCAGTACTTC	CASSWGTDPSETQYF
TRBV7-2	NA	NA	TRBJ2-1	TGTGCCAGCAGCTTAGCTCGAGATAGCTACAATGAGCAGTTCTTC	CASSLARDSYNEQFF
TRBV5-1	NA	TRBD1	TRBJ2-5	TGCGCCAGCAGCAGCGGGACAGGGAAAGAGACCCAGTACTTC	CASSSGTGKETQYF
TRBV13	NA	NA	TRBJ2-3	TGTGCCAGCAGCCTAATCTCTACAGATACGCAGTATTTT	CASSLISTDTQYF
TRBV2	NA	TRBD1	TRBJ1-1	TGTGCCAGCAGGGGGAAGGGGGCAGGTGAAGCTTTCTTT	CASRGKGAGEAFF
TRBV7-6	NA	TRBD2	TRBJ2-3	TGTGCCAGCAGCTTAGGGACTAGCGGGGATACGGATACGCAGTATTTT	CASSLGTSGDTDTQYF
TRBV2	NA	NA	TRBJ1-3	TGTGCCAGCAGCGCCCGGGCGACTGGAAACACCATATATTTT	CASSARATGNTIYF
TRBV2	NA	NA	TRBJ1-1	TGTGCCAGCACGGGAGTCGAGCCCCGGATGCGGGCTTTCTTT	CASTGVEPRMRAFF
TRBV4-1	NA	TRBD1	TRBJ1-6	TGCGCCAGCAGCCAACCGGGACAGGGAGTAGGCTCACCCCTCCACTTT	CASSQPGQGVGSPLHF
TRBV28	NA	NA	TRBJ1-5	TGTGCCAGCAGGGAGGTTAGGCAGCCCCAGCATTTT	CASREVRQPQHF
TRBV5-8	NA	TRBD1	TRBJ2-7	TGTGCCAGCCGGGACAGGACCTACGAGCAGTACTTC	CASRDRTYEQYF
TRBV10-3	once	TRBD1	TRBJ1-3	TGTGCCATCAGCCAAACAGGGGGCTCTGGAAACACCATATATTTT	CAISQTGGSGNTIYF
TRBV5-1	NA	NA	TRBJ1-6	TGCGCCAGCAGCTTGGAACCGCAAAAAAGCGCCTATAATTCACCCCTCCACTTT	CASSLEPQKSAYNSPLHF
TRBV5-4	once	NA	TRBJ1-2	TGTGCCAGCACCTTCGACAGATCTAACTATGGCTACACCTTC	CASTFDRSNYGYTF
TRBV5-1	NA	TRBD2	TRBJ2-7	TGCGCCAGCAGCTTCAGCCCAGCGGGGGACCACGAGCAGTACTTC	CASSFSPAGDHEQYF
TRBV10-3	NA	NA	TRBJ1-2	TGTGCCATCAGCGATAGCAGGTTCCAATATGGCTACACCTTC	CAISDSRFQYGYTF
TRBV19	NA	NA	TRBJ1-5	TGTGCCAGTAGTATAGGGTTTCTTCGGGGATCCGGCAATCAGCCCCAGCATTTT	CASSIGFLRGSGNQPQHF
TRBV14	few	NA	TRBJ1-3	TGTGCCAGCAGCCAATTTCAGGGAAGGTCTGGAAACACCATATATTTT	CASSQFQGRSGNTIYF
TRBV5-4	few	TRBD1	TRBJ2-3	TGTGCCAGCAGCTTGGGAGGGGCAGGGGGAGCAGATACGCAGTATTTT	CASSLGGAGGADTQYF
TRBV28	few	NA	TRBJ1-5	TGTGCCAGCAGTCCACCCCATGGACGGTTTAGCAATCAGCCCCAGCATTTT	CASSPPHGRFSNQPQHF
TRBV28	NA	TRBD1	TRBJ1-4	TGTGCCAGCAGTTTATCCGGACAGGGGAGCTCTGAAAAACTGTTTTTT	CASSLSGQGSSEKLFF